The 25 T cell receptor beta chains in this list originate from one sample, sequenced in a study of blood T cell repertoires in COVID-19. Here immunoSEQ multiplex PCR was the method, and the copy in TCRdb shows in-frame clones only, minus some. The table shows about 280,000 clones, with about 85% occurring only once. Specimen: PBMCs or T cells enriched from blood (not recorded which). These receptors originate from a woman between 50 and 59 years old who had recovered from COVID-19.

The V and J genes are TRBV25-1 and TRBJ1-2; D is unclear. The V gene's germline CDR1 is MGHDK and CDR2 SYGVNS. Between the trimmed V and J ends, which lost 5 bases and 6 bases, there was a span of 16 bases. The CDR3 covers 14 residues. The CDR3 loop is CASSPVAAADGYTF. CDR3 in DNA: TGTGCCAGCAGTCCCGTAGCGGCAGCGGATGGCTACACCTTC.

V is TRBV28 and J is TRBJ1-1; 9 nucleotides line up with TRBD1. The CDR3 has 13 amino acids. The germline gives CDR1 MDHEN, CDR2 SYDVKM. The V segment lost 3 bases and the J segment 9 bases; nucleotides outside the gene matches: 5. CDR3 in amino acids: CASSFTGTGQAFF. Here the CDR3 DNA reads TGTGCCAGCAGTTTCACCGGGACAGGGCAAGCTTTCTTT.

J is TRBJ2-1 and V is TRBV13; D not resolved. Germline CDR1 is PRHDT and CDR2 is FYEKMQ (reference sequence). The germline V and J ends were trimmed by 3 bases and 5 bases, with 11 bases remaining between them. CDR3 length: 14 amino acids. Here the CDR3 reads CASSFQRTHNEQFF. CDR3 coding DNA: TGTGCCAGCAGCTTCCAGCGTACCCACAATGAGCAGTTCTTC.

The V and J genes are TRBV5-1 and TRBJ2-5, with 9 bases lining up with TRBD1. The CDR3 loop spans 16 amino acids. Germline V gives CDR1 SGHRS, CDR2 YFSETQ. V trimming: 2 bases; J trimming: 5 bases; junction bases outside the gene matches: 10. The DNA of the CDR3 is TGCGCCAGCAGCTTATATTCGAGAGGACAGGGGGAGACCCAGTACTTC. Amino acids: CASSLYSRGQGETQYF.

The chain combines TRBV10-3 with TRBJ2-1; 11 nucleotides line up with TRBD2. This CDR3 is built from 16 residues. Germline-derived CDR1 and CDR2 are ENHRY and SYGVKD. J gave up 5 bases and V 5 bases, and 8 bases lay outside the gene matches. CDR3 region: CAISTSGRGRNNEQFF. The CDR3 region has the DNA TGTGCCATCAGTACTAGCGGGAGAGGACGCAACAATGAGCAGTTCTTC.

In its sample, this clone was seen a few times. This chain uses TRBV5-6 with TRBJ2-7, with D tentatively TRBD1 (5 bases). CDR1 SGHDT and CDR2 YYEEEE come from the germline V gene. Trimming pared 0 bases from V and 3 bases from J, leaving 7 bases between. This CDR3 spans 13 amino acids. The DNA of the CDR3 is TGTGCCAGCAGCTTGGACAGGAACTACGAGCAGTACTTC. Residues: CASSLDRNYEQYF.

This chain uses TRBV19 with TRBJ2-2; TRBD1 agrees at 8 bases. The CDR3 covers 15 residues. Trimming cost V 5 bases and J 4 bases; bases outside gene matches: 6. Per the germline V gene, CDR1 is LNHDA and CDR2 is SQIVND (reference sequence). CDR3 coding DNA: TGTGCCAGTAGTGTGGACAGGGTTGCCACCGGGGAGCTGTTTTTT. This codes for CASSVDRVATGELFF.

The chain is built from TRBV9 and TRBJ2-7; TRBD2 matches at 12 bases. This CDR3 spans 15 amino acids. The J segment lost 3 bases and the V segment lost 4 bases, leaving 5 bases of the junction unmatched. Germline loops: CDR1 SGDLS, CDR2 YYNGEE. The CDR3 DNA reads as TGTGCCAGCAGCCCTCGACTAGCGGGGGACTACGAGCAGTACTTC. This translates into CASSPRLAGDYEQYF.

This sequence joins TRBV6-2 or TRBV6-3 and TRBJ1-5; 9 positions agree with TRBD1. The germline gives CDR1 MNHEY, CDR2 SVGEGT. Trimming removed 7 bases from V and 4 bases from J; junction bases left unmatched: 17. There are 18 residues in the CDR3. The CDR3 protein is CASTPRTGAAISNQPQHF. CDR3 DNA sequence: TGTGCCAGCACCCCCCGGACAGGGGCAGCTATATCGAATCAGCCCCAGCATTTT.

CDR3 in amino acids: CSVEDRDYEQYF. CDR3 coding DNA: TGCAGCGTCGAGGACAGGGACTACGAGCAGTACTTC. This rearrangement joins TRBV29-1 to TRBJ2-7, with 8 positions matching TRBD1. The CDR3 contains 12 residues. The V gene end was trimmed by 6 bases and the J gene end by 3 bases; junction bases not matched to a gene: 4. Germline CDR1 reads SQVTM; CDR2 reads ANQGSEA.

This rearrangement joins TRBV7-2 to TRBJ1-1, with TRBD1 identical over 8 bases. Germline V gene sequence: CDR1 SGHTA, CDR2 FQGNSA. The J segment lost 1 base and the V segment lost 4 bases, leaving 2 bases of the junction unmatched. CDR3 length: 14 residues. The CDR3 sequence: CASSSGQANTEAFF. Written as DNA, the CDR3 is TGTGCCAGCAGCTCGGGACAGGCGAACACTGAAGCTTTCTTT.

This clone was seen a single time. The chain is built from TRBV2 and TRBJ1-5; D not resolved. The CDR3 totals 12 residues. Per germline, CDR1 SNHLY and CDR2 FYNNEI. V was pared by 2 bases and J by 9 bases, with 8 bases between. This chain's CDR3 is CASSEYVRPQHF. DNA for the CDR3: TGTGCCAGCAGTGAATATGTGCGGCCCCAGCATTTT.

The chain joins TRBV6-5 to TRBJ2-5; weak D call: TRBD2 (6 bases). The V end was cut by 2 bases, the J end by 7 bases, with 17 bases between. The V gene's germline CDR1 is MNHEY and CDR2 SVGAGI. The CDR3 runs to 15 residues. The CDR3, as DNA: TGTGCCAGCAGTTACGCGGTAGCGGAGGCGGGGACCCAGTACTTC. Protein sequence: CASSYAVAEAGTQYF.

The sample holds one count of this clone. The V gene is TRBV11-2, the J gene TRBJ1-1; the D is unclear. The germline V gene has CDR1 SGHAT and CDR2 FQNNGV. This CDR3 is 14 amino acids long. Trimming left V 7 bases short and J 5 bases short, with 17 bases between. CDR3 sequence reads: CASTPYKRGTEAFF. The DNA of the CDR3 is TGTGCCAGCACCCCCTACAAGAGAGGTACTGAAGCTTTCTTT.

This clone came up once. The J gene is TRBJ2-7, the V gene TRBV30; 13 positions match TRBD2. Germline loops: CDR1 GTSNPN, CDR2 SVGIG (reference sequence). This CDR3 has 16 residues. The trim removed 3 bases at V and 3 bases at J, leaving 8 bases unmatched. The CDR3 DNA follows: TGTGCCTGGAGCCAATATGGGACTAGCGGGAACTACGAGCAGTACTTC. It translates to CAWSQYGTSGNYEQYF.

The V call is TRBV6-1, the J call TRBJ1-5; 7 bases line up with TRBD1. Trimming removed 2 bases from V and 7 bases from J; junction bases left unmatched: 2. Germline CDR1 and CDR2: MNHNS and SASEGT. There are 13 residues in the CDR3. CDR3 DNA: TGTGCCAGCAGTGAAAACAGGGGCCAGCCCCAGCATTTT. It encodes CASSENRGQPQHF.

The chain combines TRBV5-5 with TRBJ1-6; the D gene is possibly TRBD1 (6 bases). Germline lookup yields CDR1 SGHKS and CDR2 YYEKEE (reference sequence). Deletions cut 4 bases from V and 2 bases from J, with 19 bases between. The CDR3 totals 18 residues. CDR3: CASSRSLTGNTYNSPLHF. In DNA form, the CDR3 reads TGTGCCAGCAGCAGATCTTTGACAGGAAACACCTATAATTCACCCCTCCACTTT.

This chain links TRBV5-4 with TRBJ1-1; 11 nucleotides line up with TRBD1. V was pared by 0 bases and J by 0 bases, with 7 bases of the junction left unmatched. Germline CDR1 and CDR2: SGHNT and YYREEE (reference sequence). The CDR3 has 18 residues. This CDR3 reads CASSLGGTGGAVNTEAFF. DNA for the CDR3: TGTGCCAGCAGCTTGGGGGGGACAGGGGGTGCGGTGAACACTGAAGCTTTCTTT.

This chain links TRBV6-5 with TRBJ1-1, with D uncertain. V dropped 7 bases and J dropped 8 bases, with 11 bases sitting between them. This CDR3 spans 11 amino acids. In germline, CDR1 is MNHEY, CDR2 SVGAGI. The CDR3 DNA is TGTGCCAGCAAAAAAAACAGAGAAGCTTTCTTT. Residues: CASKKNREAFF.

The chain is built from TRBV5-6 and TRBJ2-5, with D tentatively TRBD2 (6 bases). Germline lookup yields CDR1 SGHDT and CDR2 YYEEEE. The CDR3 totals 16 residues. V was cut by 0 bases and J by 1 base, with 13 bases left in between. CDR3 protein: CASSLEGGLIQETQYF. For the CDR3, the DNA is TGTGCCAGCAGCTTGGAAGGAGGACTAATCCAAGAGACCCAGTACTTC. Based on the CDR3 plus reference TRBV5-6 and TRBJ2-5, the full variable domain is DAGVTQSPTHLIKTRGQQVTLRCSPKSGHDTVSWYQQALGQGPQFIFQYYEEEERQRGNFPDRFSGHQFPNYSSELNVNALLLGDSALYLCASSLEGGLIQETQYFGPGTRLLVL.

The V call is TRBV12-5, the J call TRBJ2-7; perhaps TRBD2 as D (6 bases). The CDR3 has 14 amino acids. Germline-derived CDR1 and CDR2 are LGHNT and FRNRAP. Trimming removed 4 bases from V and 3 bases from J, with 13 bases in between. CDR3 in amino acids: CASGSPRDYYEQYF. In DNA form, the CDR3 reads TGTGCTAGTGGTTCTCCGCGGGATTACTACGAGCAGTACTTC.

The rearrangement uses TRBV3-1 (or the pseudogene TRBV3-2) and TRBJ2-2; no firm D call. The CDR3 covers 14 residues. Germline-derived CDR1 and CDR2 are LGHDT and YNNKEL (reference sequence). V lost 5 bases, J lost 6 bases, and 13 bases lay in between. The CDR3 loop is CASSYGAAAGELFF. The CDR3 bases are TGTGCCAGCAGCTACGGCGCCGCGGCCGGGGAGCTGTTTTTT.

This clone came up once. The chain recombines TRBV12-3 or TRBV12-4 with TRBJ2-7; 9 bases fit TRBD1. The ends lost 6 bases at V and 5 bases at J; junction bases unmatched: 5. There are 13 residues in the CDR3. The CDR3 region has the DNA TGTGCCAGCAGCGGACAGGGGACCCACGAGCAGTACTTC. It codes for CASSGQGTHEQYF.

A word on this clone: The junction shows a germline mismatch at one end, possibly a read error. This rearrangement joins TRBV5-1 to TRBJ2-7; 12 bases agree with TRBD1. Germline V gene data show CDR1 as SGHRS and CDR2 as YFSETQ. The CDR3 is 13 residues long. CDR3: CASTLGQGAEQYF. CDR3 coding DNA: TGCGCCAGCACCTTGGGACAGGGGGCTGAGCAGTACTTC.

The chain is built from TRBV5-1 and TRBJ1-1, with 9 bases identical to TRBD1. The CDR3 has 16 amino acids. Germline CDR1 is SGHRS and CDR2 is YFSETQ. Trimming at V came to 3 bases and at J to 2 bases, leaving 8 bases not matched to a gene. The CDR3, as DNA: TGCGCCAGCAGCTCCTCCGGGACAGGGTTTAACACTGAAGCTTTCTTT. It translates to CASSSSGTGFNTEAFF.